Given below is one T cell receptor beta chain in context. The junction departs from germline at one end; a sequencing error may be responsible. CDR3 length: 16 amino acids. CDR1 and CDR2 (germline): SGHRS, YFSETQ. Clones were read by immunoSEQ multiplex PCR, and TCRdb kept only the in-frame ones, dropping some. The data show about 88,000 clones, 55% to 75% seen once. The data were obtained in a study of radiotherapy plus CTLA-4 blockade in lung cancer. This TCR was sampled from a human donor with non-small cell lung cancer that progressed on radiotherapy plus ipilimumab. The sequencing used peripheral blood, collected from a patient treated with radiotherapy plus ipilimumab. This rearrangement joins TRBV5-1 to TRBJ1-6; D gene unclear. The CDR3 nucleotides read TGTGCCAGCAGCTTGGGAGGGTGGAGGTATAATTCACCCCTCCACTTT. Translated, it gives CASSLGGWRYNSPLHF.